This T cell receptor (beta chain) came from a study of shared clonotypes between healthy human individuals. Study-wide findings and caveats: Clonotype sharing across donors was expected to vary with sequencing depth.

At deep level, the assay was performed. Several immunoSEQ 96-well plates shared each subset's DNA, each plate a replicate. Spread over ten immunoSEQ deep assay plates, unsorted PBMC DNA underwent sequencing. The protocol was immunoSEQ multiplex PCR, while the TCRdb copy is restricted to in-frame clones and leaves out a portion. The sample consists of nearly 500,000 clones, 76% of them appearing once. Details on this clone: Its antigen is undetermined.

Input material: PBMCs. This receptor was identified in a woman aged 35 to 49 in good health. Some clones in this sample may be carry-over from other donors' samples.

The CDR3 nucleotides are TGTGCCAGCAGCTTGGTGTTCGGCCTCCGGGACAACTCCTACGAGCAGTACTTC. As protein: CASSLVFGLRDNSYEQYF. V usage is TRBV5-5 and J usage is TRBJ2-7, with D perhaps matching TRBD1 (6 bases). The CDR3 is 18 residues long. Germline CDR1 reads SGHKS; CDR2 reads YYEKEE (reference sequence). V lost 0 bases, J lost 0 bases, and 19 bases lay in between.